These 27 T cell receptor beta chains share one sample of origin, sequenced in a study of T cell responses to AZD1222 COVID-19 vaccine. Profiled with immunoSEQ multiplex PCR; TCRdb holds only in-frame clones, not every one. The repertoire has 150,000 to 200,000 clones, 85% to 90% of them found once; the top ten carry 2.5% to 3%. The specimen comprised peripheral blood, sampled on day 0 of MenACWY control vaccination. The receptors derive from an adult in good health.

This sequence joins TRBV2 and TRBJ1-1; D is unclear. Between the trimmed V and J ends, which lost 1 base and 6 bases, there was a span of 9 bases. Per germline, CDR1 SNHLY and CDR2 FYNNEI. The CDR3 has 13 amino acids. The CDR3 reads CASSEGAFPEAFF. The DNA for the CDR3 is TGTGCCAGCAGTGAAGGGGCTTTTCCTGAAGCTTTCTTT.

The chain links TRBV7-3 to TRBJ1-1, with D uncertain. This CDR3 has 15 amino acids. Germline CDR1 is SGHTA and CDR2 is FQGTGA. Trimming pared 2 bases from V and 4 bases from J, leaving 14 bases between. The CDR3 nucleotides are TGTGCCAGCAGCTTAGGGCATAGCGGGAGCACTGAAGCTTTCTTT. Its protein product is CASSLGHSGSTEAFF.

Written as DNA, the CDR3 is TGCGCCAGCAGTGAGTCAGGAGACTCAAACAATGAGCAGTTCTTC. Its protein product is CASSESGDSNNEQFF. The V call is TRBV10-1, the J call TRBJ2-1; unclear D gene. CDR3 size: 15 residues. Per germline, CDR1 WNHNN and CDR2 SYGVQD (reference sequence). V was shortened by 0 bases and J by 5 bases, with 11 bases between the two germline ends.

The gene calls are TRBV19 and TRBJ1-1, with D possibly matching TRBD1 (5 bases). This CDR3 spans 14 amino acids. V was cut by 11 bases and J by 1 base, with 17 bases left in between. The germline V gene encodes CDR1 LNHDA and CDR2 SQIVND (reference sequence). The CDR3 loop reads CAAKGRETNTEAFF. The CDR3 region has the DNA TGTGCCGCGAAGGGCAGGGAGACGAACACTGAAGCTTTCTTT.

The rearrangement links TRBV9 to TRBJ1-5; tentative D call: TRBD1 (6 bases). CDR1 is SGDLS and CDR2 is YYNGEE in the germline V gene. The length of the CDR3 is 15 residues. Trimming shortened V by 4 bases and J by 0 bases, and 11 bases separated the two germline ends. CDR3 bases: TGTGCCAGCAGCCTACAGGGCCTTAGCAATCAGCCCCAGCATTTT. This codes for CASSLQGLSNQPQHF.

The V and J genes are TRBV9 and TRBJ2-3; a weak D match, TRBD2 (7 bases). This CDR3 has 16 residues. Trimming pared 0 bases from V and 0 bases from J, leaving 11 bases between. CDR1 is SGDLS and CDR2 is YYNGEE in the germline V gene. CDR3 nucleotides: TGTGCCAGCAGCGTAGAGGGGGGGCGGAGCACAGATACGCAGTATTTT. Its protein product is CASSVEGGRSTDTQYF.

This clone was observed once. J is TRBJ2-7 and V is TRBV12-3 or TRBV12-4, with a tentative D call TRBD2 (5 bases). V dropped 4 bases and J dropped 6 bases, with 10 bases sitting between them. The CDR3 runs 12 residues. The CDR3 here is CASSSTMVEQYF. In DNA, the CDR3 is TGTGCCAGCAGTTCGACTATGGTCGAGCAGTACTTC.

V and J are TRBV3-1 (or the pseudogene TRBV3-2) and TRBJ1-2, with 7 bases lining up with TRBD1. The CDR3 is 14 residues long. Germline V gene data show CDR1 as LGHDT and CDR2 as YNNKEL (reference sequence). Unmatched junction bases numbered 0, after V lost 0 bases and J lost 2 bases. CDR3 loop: CASSQEQGNYGYTF. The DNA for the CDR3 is TGTGCCAGCAGCCAAGAACAGGGGAACTATGGCTACACCTTC.

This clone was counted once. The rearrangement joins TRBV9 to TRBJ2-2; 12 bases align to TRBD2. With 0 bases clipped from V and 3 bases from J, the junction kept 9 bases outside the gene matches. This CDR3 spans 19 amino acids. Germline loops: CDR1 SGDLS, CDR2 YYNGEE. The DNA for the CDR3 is TGTGCCAGCAGCGTAGGGGCTAGCGGGGGGGGCCTCTACACCGGGGAGCTGTTTTTT. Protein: CASSVGASGGGLYTGELFF.

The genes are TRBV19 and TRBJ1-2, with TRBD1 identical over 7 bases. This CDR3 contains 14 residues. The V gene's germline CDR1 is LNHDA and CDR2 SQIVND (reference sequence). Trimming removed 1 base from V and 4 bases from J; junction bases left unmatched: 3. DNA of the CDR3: TGTGCCAGTAGTATAGCTGGGGACAGCTATGGCTACACCTTC. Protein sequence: CASSIAGDSYGYTF. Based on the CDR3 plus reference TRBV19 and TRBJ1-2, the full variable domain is DGGITQSPKYLFRKEGQNVTLSCEQNLNHDAMYWYRQDPGQGLRLIYYSQIVNDFQKGDIAEGYSVSREKKESFPLTVTSAQKNPTAFYLCASSIAGDSYGYTFGSGTRLTVV.

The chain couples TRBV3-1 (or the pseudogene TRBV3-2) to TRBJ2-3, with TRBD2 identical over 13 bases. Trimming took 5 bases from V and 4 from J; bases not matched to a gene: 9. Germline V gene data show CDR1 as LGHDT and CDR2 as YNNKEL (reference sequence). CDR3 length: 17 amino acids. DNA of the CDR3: TGTGCCAGCAGCGGGTTGACTAGCGGGGGGTCTTCAGATACGCAGTATTTT. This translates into CASSGLTSGGSSDTQYF.

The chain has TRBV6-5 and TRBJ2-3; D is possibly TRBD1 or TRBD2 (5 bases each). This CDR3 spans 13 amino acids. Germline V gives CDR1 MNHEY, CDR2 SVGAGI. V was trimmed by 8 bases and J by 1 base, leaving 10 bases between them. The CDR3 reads CASSRGGTDTQYF. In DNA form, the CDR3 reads TGTGCCAGCTCTCGGGGCGGCACAGATACGCAGTATTTT.

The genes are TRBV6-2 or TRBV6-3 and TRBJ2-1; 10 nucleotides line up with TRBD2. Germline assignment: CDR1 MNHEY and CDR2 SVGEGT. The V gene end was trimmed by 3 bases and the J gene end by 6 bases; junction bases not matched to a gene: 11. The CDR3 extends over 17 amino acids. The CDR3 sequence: CASSYSIGLAAPNEQFF. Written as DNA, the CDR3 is TGTGCCAGCAGTTATAGTATAGGACTAGCGGCCCCCAATGAGCAGTTCTTC.

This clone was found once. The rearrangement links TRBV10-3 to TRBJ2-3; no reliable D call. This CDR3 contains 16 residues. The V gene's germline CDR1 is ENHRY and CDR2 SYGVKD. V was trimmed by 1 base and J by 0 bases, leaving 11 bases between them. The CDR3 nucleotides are TGTGCCATCAGTGAGTTGGGCGCTCCTAGCACAGATACGCAGTATTTT. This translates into CAISELGAPSTDTQYF.

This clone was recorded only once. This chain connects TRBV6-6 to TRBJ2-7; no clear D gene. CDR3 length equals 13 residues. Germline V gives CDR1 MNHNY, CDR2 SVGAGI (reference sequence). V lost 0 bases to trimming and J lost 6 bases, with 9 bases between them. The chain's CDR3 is CASSYSAVGEQYF. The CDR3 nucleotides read TGTGCCAGCAGTTACTCGGCCGTTGGCGAGCAGTACTTC.

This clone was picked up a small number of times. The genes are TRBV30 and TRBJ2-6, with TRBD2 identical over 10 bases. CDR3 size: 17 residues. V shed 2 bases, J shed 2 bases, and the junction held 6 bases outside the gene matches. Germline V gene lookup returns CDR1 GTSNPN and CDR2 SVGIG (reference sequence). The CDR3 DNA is TGTGCCTGGAGTAGGATAGCGGGGGGAACTGGGGCCAACGTCCTGACTTTC. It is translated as CAWSRIAGGTGANVLTF.

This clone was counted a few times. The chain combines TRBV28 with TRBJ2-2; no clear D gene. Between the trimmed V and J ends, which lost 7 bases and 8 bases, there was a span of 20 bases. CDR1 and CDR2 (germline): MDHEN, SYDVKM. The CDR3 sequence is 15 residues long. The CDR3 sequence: CASTTNDLSAGELFF. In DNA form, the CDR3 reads TGTGCCAGCACCACTAATGACCTCTCGGCAGGGGAGCTGTTTTTT.

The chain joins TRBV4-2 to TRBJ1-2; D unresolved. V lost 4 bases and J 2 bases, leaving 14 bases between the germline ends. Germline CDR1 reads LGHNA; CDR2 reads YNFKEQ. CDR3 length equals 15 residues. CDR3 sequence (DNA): TGTGCCAGCAGCCCACGAGAAGGCGAGAACTATGGCTACACCTTC. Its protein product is CASSPREGENYGYTF.

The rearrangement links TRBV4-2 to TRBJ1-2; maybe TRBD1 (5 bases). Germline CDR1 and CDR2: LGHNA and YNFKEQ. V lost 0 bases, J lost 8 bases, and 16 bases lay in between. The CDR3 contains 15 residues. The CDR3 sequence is CASSQERGRLSGYTF. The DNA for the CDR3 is TGTGCCAGCAGCCAAGAGAGGGGACGGCTGAGCGGCTACACCTTC.

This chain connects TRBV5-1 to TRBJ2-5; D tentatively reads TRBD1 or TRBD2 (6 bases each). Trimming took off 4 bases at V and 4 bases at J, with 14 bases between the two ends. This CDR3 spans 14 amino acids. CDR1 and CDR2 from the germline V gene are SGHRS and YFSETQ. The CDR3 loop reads CASSTVGGGETQYF. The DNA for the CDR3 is TGCGCCAGCAGCACCGTCGGAGGGGGAGAGACCCAGTACTTC.

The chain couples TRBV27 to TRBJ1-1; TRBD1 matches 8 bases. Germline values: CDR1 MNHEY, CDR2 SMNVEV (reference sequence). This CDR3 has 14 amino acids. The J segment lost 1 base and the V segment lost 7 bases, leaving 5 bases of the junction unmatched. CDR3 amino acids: CASTGQGKNTEAFF. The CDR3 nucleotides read TGTGCCAGCACCGGACAGGGAAAGAACACTGAAGCTTTCTTT.

CDR3 protein: CASSLGGTGAYEQYF. CDR3 nucleotide sequence: TGTGCCAGCAGCTTGGGTGGAACGGGAGCTTACGAGCAGTACTTC. The chain uses TRBV5-6 and TRBJ2-7, with D perhaps TRBD2 (6 bases). V was pared by 0 bases and J by 4 bases, with 14 bases between. This CDR3 region has 15 residues. Germline V lookup: CDR1 SGHDT, CDR2 YYEEEE.

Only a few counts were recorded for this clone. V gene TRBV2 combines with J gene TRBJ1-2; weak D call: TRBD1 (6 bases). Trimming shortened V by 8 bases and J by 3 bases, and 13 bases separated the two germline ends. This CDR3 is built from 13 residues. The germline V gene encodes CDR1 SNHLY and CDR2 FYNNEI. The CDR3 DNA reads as TGTGCCAGCGGCCCCACAGGGTACTATGGCTACACCTTC. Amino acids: CASGPTGYYGYTF.

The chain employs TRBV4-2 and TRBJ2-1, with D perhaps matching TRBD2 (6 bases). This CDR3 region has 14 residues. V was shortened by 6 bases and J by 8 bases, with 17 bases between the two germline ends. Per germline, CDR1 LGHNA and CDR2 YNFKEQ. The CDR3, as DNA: TGTGCCAGCAGTCAGGCGGGGCCCGGGGATGAGCAGTTCTTC. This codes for CASSQAGPGDEQFF.

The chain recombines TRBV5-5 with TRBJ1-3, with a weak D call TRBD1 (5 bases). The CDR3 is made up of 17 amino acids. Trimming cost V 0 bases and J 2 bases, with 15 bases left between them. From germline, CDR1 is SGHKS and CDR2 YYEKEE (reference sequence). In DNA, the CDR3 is TGTGCCAGCAGCTTGGACGCGATGCTCAGGGCTGGAAACACCATATATTTT. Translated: CASSLDAMLRAGNTIYF.

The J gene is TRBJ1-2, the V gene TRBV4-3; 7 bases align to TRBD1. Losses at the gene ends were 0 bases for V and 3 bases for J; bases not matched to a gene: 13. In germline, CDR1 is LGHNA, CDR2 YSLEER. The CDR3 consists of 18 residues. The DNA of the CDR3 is TGCGCCAGCAGCCAAGAGGCTTACACGACAGGGAACGACTATGGCTACACCTTC. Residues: CASSQEAYTTGNDYGYTF.

CDR3 nucleotide sequence: TGTGCCTGGAGTGTACAAGAGGGGGCAGTTAATGAAAAACTGTTTTTT. Its protein product is CAWSVQEGAVNEKLFF. The chain recombines TRBV30 with TRBJ1-4; 7 bases are a match to TRBD1. V lost 0 bases, J lost 4 bases, and 8 bases stayed unmatched. The CDR3 is 16 residues long. Germline V gene sequence: CDR1 GTSNPN, CDR2 SVGIG (reference sequence).